The TCR beta chain under discussion was sequenced for a study of vaccination effects on CD4 cells after COVID-19. An approximately nine-day culture period preceded the isolation of CD4+ T cells. PCR confirmed that the person was infected with SARS-CoV-2 between March and December 2020. Participants were given two doses of BNT162b2 or mRNA-1273 vaccine. The CDR3 length is 15 residues. V was clipped by 3 bases and J by 5 bases, with 16 bases between them. Germline V gene sequence: CDR1 MDHEN, CDR2 SYDVKM. Some clones are missing from TCRdb's copy, which holds only in-frame ones; the method was immunoSEQ multiplex PCR. The data contain 30,000 to 35,000 clones, approximately 77% of them seen just once; the ten biggest clones take up approximately 6.3%. General study findings and limits: Only a few convalescent patients and no early post-infection timepoints featured in the study.

A word on this clone: Antigen: not known.

The chain employs TRBV28 and TRBJ1-2; D unclear. The source material was CD4+ T cells from PBMCs cultured without peptide, sampled after COVID-19 vaccination. The TCR comes from a human donor who had a prior SARS-CoV-2 infection. This CDR3 reads CASSLLHPGLYGYTF. Written as DNA, the CDR3 is TGTGCCAGCAGTTTGCTGCATCCGGGGTTATATGGCTACACCTTC.